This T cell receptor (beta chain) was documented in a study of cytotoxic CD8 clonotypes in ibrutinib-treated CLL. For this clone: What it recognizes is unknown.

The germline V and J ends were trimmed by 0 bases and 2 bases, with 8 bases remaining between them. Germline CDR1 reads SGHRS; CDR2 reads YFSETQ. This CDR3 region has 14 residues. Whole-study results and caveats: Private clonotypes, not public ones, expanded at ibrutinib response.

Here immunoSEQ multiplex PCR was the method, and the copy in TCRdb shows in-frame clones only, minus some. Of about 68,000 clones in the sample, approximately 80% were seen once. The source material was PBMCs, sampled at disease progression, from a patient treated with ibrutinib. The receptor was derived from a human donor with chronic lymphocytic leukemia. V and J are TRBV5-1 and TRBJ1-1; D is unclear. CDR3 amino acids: CASSLGLQNTEAFF. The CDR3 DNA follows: TGCGCCAGCAGCTTGGGCCTTCAAAACACTGAAGCTTTCTTT. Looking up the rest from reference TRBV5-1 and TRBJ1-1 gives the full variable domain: KAGVTQTPRYLIKTRGQQVTLSCSPISGHRSVSWYQQTPGQGLQFLFEYFSETQRNKGNFPGRFSGRQFSNSRSEMNVSTLELGDSALYLCASSLGLQNTEAFFGQGTRLTVV.